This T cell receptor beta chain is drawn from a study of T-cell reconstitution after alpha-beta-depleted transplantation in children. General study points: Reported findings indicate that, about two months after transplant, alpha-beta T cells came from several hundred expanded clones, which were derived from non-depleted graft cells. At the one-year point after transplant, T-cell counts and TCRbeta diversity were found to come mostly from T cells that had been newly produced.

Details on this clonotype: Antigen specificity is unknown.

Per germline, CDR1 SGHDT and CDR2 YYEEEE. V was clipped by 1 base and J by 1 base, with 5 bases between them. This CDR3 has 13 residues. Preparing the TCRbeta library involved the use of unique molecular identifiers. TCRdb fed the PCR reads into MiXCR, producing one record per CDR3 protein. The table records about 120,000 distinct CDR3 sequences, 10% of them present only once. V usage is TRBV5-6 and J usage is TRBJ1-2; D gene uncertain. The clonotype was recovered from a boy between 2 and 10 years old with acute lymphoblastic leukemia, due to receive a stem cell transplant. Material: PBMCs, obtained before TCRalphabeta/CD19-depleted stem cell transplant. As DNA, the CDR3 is TGTGCCAGCAGCTTGAGCAGTAACTATGGCTACACCTTC. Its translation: CASSLSSNYGYTF.